This TCR beta chain stems from a study of response to subunit inactivated influenza vaccine. Study-level findings and limits: Only a handful of new T cells, the authors suggested, are recruited with each seasonal influenza vaccination.

Concerning this clonotype itself: Its cognate antigen is unknown.

MiXCR was run by TCRdb on the RT-PCR reads, yielding one entry per CDR3 protein. This sample carries under 200,000 distinct CDR3 sequences, over 8.5% of them seen once, and the ten largest clones take around 33%. Per the germline V gene, CDR1 is SGHAT and CDR2 is FQNNGV. The V end was cut by 11 bases, the J end by 2 bases, with 13 bases between. The CDR3 has 12 amino acids. The V call is TRBV11-2, the J call TRBJ2-7; tentative D call: TRBD2 (7 bases). The specimen was CD8+ T cells sorted from PBMCs, collected around 25 months after vaccination. The sequence came from a man aged 45-69 years who received an inactivated influenza vaccine. CDR3 region: CASGGLAYEQYF. The DNA for the CDR3 is TGTGCCTCCGGGGGGCTGGCCTACGAGCAGTACTTC. Filled out from reference TRBV11-2 and TRBJ2-7, the complete variable domain reads EAGVAQSPRYKIIEKRQSVAFWCNPISGHATLYWYQQILGQGPKLLIQFQNNGVVDDSQLPKDRFSAERLKGVDSTLKIQPAKLEDSAVYLCASGGLAYEQYFGPGTRLTVT.